Shown below are 28 T cell receptor beta chains from a single sample sequenced in a study of spatial heterogeneity in lung cancer. Study results and limitations: The study found that expanded intratumoral alpha and beta TCR counts tracked tumor mutation counts.

Time point here: sample taken at primary tumor resection. Their antigens are not known. MiXCR, applied by TCRdb to the 5' RACE reads, yields one record per CDR3 protein. The sample has 20,000 to 25,000 distinct CDR3 sequences, over 7.5% seen once. This material consisted of lung tumor tissue, taken at surgery. The source of these receptors is a male donor with early-stage non-small cell lung cancer.

This clonotype was seen many times. The J gene is TRBJ2-3, the V gene TRBV20-1, with 7 bases aligning to TRBD1. Germline CDR1 DFQATT, CDR2 SNEGSKA (reference sequence). V shed 6 bases and J 4 bases; nucleotides not matched to a gene: 10. The CDR3 extends over 14 amino acids. The CDR3 DNA reads as TGCAGTGCCCACCGAAGGGGGCTAGCAGATACGCAGTATTTT. This translates into CSAHRRGLADTQYF.

In this sample, this clonotype turned up a few times. The chain couples TRBV5-1 to TRBJ2-1; TRBD2 matches 7 bases. The V gene end was trimmed by 4 bases and the J gene end by 4 bases; junction bases not matched to a gene: 8. The CDR3 contains 15 residues. Germline CDR1 reads SGHRS; CDR2 reads YFSETQ. This CDR3 is CASSMTSNRYNEQFF. The CDR3 bases are TGCGCCAGCAGCATGACTAGCAATCGGTACAATGAGCAGTTCTTC.

This clonotype was counted only a few times. This chain's CDR3 is CASSSATGELFF. The DNA for the CDR3 is TGTGCCAGCTCATCGGCCACCGGGGAGCTGTTTTTT. J is TRBJ2-2 and V is TRBV18; D gene unclear. Trimming took off 5 bases at V and 4 bases at J, with 5 bases between the two ends. Looked up from germline, CDR1 is KGHSH and CDR2 is LQKENI. The CDR3 has 12 residues. The entire variable domain, with the rest obtained from reference TRBV18 and TRBJ2-2, is as follows: NAGVMQNPRHLVRRRGQEARLRCSPMKGHSHVYWYRQLPEEGLKFMVYLQKENIIDESGMPKERFSAEFPKEGPSILRIQQVVRGDSAAYFCASSSATGELFFGEGSRLTVL.

The sample holds many counts of this clonotype. The V call is TRBV11-3, the J call TRBJ2-1, with 7 bases identical to TRBD2. This CDR3 contains 15 residues. With 2 bases clipped from V and 5 bases from J, the junction kept 6 bases outside the gene matches. In germline, CDR1 is SGHNT, CDR2 YENEEA. CDR3 nucleotides: TGTGCCAGCAGCTTAAGGGCTAGCGGCGACAATGAGCAGTTCTTC. Translating it yields CASSLRASGDNEQFF.

This clonotype came up a few times. The chain joins TRBV7-9 to TRBJ2-5; perhaps TRBD2 as D (6 bases). The CDR3 contains 12 residues. Germline CDR1 SEHNR, CDR2 FQNEAQ (reference sequence). Trimming left V 4 bases short and J 5 bases short, with 8 bases between. CDR3: CASSSRGETQYF. CDR3 sequence (DNA): TGTGCCAGCAGCTCCCGGGGGGAGACCCAGTACTTC.

By share, this clonotype counts as medium-sized. This chain links TRBV6-1 with TRBJ2-7, with 10 bases identical to TRBD2. V gave up 6 bases and J gave up 0 bases; unmatched junction bases: 5. Germline V gene data show CDR1 as MNHNS and CDR2 as SASEGT. The CDR3 is made up of 15 amino acids. CDR3 nucleotides: TGTGCCAGCAGCTCGCTAGCGGGGGACTCCTACGAGCAGTACTTC. As protein: CASSSLAGDSYEQYF.

This clonotype came up many times. The chain carries TRBV5-1 and TRBJ2-2; TRBD2 matches 7 bases. The CDR3 extends over 16 amino acids. Unmatched junction bases numbered 6, after V lost 0 bases and J lost 4 bases. Germline V lookup: CDR1 SGHRS, CDR2 YFSETQ. CDR3 region: CASSLAGGSGTGELFF. The CDR3 bases are TGCGCCAGCAGCTTGGCCGGGGGGTCAGGCACCGGGGAGCTGTTTTTT.

The chain joins TRBV7-2 to TRBJ2-3; D is undetermined. The CDR3 contains 15 residues. The V end lost 6 bases, the J end lost 3 bases, and 16 bases lay between the germline ends. CDR1 is SGHTA, CDR2 FQGNSA, per germline. The CDR3 coding sequence is TGTGCCAGCAGTAAAAAGGTCCGAGCGACAGATACGCAGTATTTT. Protein: CASSKKVRATDTQYF.

This clonotype was recorded many times. The chain links TRBV2 to TRBJ1-5; D gene uncertain. Trimming took 4 bases from V and 1 from J, leaving 11 bases between them. The CDR3 runs to 15 residues. Germline V gene lookup returns CDR1 SNHLY and CDR2 FYNNEI. CDR3 coding DNA: TGTGCCAGCAGTGGCCTGGGGAGCAGCAATCAGCCCCAGCATTTT. Translated, it gives CASSGLGSSNQPQHF.

This clonotype qualifies as medium-sized. The rearrangement links TRBV20-1 to TRBJ1-5, with 7 nucleotides matching TRBD1. V lost 3 bases to trimming and J lost 6 bases; unmatched junction nucleotides: 5. The germline V gene encodes CDR1 DFQATT and CDR2 SNEGSKA (reference sequence). The CDR3 has 13 amino acids. The CDR3 DNA follows: TGCAGTGCTAGCGAGGGGGCGAGTCAGCCCCAGCATTTT. As protein: CSASEGASQPQHF.

This clonotype was picked up many times. The genes are TRBV27 and TRBJ1-1; unclear D gene. CDR1 MNHEY and CDR2 SMNVEV come from the germline V gene (reference sequence). The V end lost 6 bases, the J end lost 10 bases, and 18 bases lay between the germline ends. This CDR3 spans 13 amino acids. The CDR3 DNA follows: TGTGCCAGCAGCCGATCGGACGGATTGAGAGCTTTCTTT. Protein sequence: CASSRSDGLRAFF.

This clonotype was counted at least ten times. V and J are TRBV14 and TRBJ2-7; TRBD1 agrees at 8 bases. CDR1 is SGHDN and CDR2 is FVKESK in the germline V gene. The CDR3 covers 13 residues. With 5 bases clipped from V and 6 bases from J, the junction kept 6 bases outside the gene matches. CDR3 sequence reads: CASSARTGTEQYF. The CDR3 DNA is TGTGCCAGCAGCGCCCGGACAGGGACCGAGCAGTACTTC.

This chain links TRBV6-5 with TRBJ2-6, with D possibly being TRBD1 (5 bases). Germline CDR1 reads MNHEY; CDR2 reads SVGAGI. Trimming stripped 7 bases from V and 0 bases from J, with 10 bases between. The CDR3 length is 15 residues. The CDR3 loop is CASTNQGSGANVLTF. DNA of the CDR3: TGTGCCAGCACCAACCAGGGCTCTGGGGCCAACGTCCTGACTTTC.

This rearrangement joins TRBV27 to TRBJ1-4; maybe TRBD1 (5 bases). The CDR3 is made up of 16 amino acids. Trimming left V 5 bases short and J 3 bases short, with 16 bases between. Germline CDR1 and CDR2: MNHEY and SMNVEV (reference sequence). The CDR3 sequence is CASSPLPDSSNEKLFF. Here the CDR3 DNA reads TGTGCCAGCAGTCCGCTGCCTGACAGCTCTAATGAAAAACTGTTTTTT.

This clonotype was seen many times. V gene TRBV28 combines with J gene TRBJ1-2; no clear D. V lost 8 bases to trimming and J lost 0 bases, with 16 bases between them. This CDR3 is built from 15 residues. Germline assignment: CDR1 MDHEN and CDR2 SYDVKM. DNA of the CDR3: TGTGCCAGCCGGTGGGCAGCTCCAGCTAACTATGGCTACACCTTC. Its translation is CASRWAAPANYGYTF.

This clonotype was recorded many times. The CDR3 DNA reads as TGTGCCAGCAGAGACAAAGCGAACACCGGGGAGCTGTTTTTT. Its protein product is CASRDKANTGELFF. The V call is TRBV27, the J call TRBJ2-2; no clear D. This CDR3 spans 14 amino acids. Deletions cut 6 bases from V and 0 bases from J, with 8 bases between. Germline V gene lookup returns CDR1 MNHEY and CDR2 SMNVEV (reference sequence).

By share, this clonotype counts as medium-sized (0.01 to 0.1%). The chain links TRBV7-6 to TRBJ2-2; D not resolved. The CDR3 length is 12 residues. V lost 4 bases to trimming and J lost 6 bases, with 6 bases between them. CDR1 is SGHVS and CDR2 is FNYEAQ in the germline V gene. The CDR3 DNA reads as TGTGCCAGCAGCTCATTAGCCGGGGAGCTGTTTTTT. Protein product: CASSSLAGELFF.

This clonotype was seen repeatedly, ten times or more. The rearrangement links TRBV4-2 to TRBJ1-2; 11 bases are a match to TRBD1. Per the germline V gene, CDR1 is LGHNA and CDR2 is YNFKEQ. CDR3 size: 19 residues. After removal of 0 bases from V and 4 bases from J, the junction contained 13 bases not matched to a gene. CDR3 coding DNA: TGTGCCAGCAGCCAAGATTACATGGGACAGGGGGTGGTGAGCTATGGCTACACCTTC. As protein: CASSQDYMGQGVVSYGYTF.

This clonotype is labeled as medium-sized. J is TRBJ2-7 and V is TRBV20-1, with 12 bases that match TRBD2. V was pared by 2 bases and J by 3 bases, with 11 bases of the junction left unmatched. CDR3 length: 17 residues. Germline-derived CDR1 and CDR2 are DFQATT and SNEGSKA (reference sequence). The CDR3 protein is CSARTVTSGGYRYEQYF. The CDR3 DNA is TGCAGTGCTAGAACTGTGACTAGCGGGGGTTATCGCTACGAGCAGTACTTC.

This clonotype was counted a few times. This chain connects TRBV4-3 to TRBJ2-6; D remains unclear. Germline CDR1 is LGHNA and CDR2 is YSLEER. The V end lost 1 base, the J end lost 0 bases, and 4 bases lay between the germline ends. The CDR3 covers 15 residues. In nucleotides, the CDR3 is TGCGCCAGCAGCCAAGGGTTCTCTGGGGCCAACGTCCTGACTTTC. Translation gives CASSQGFSGANVLTF.

This clonotype was seen repeatedly, ten times or more. CDR3 bases: TGTGCCAGCAGTGAGCACACTGAAGCTTTCTTT. It translates to CASSEHTEAFF. V usage is TRBV2 and J usage is TRBJ1-1, with D unclear. Trimming removed 3 bases from V and 3 bases from J, with 2 bases in between. The CDR3 length is 11 residues. Germline-derived CDR1 and CDR2 are SNHLY and FYNNEI.

The table lists this clonotype with many counts. CDR3 protein: CASSYRREGRHEQYF. In DNA form, the CDR3 reads TGTGCCAGCAGTTACAGGAGGGAGGGGAGGCACGAGCAGTACTTC. This chain uses TRBV6-5 with TRBJ2-7; 7 bases match TRBD2. Trimming at V came to 2 bases and at J to 5 bases, leaving 9 bases not matched to a gene. The CDR3 runs 15 residues. Germline V lookup: CDR1 MNHEY, CDR2 SVGAGI.

This clonotype appeared many times. This rearrangement joins TRBV20-1 to TRBJ2-6; D not certain. The CDR3 is made up of 13 amino acids. Germline CDR1 and CDR2: DFQATT and SNEGSKA (reference sequence). CDR3 DNA: TGCAAGGTCCCCAGGTCAGGGGCCAACGTCCTGACTTTC. It encodes CKVPRSGANVLTF.

At least ten counts were recorded for this clonotype. The rearrangement joins TRBV4-3 to TRBJ1-4; no reliable D call. The CDR3 is 12 amino acids. The ends were cut back, 1 base at V and 6 bases at J, with 3 bases in the middle. The germline V gene has CDR1 LGHNA and CDR2 YSLEER. This chain's CDR3 is CASSQGHEKLFF. The CDR3 DNA sequence: TGCGCCAGCAGCCAAGGCCATGAAAAACTGTTTTTT.

This clonotype was seen at least ten times. The chain has TRBV12-3 or TRBV12-4 and TRBJ2-3; 9 bases match TRBD2. V was clipped by 3 bases and J by 2 bases; unmatched bases: 6. This CDR3 spans 16 amino acids. The CDR3 DNA reads TGTGCCAGCAGTTTCCTAGCGGGAACCTACACAGATACGCAGTATTTT. Its translation is CASSFLAGTYTDTQYF.

V usage is TRBV9 and J usage is TRBJ2-5; unclear D gene. CDR1 is SGDLS, CDR2 YYNGEE, per germline. The CDR3 spans 13 residues. The V and J ends lost 3 bases and 9 bases respectively, with 15 bases between them. CDR3 in amino acids: CASSAPPPSPQYF. The DNA for the CDR3 is TGTGCCAGCAGCGCACCACCTCCTTCGCCCCAGTACTTC.

This clonotype was seen repeatedly, ten times or more. This chain joins TRBV20-1 and TRBJ1-6; D unresolved. This CDR3 is built from 13 residues. V dropped 4 bases and J dropped 5 bases, with 9 bases sitting between them. The germline CDR1 and CDR2 sequences are DFQATT and SNEGSKA (reference sequence). As DNA, the CDR3 is TGCAGTGCTATAGATCGGCATAATTCACCCCTCCACTTT. It is translated as CSAIDRHNSPLHF.

This clonotype was found many times. The chain uses TRBV5-1 and TRBJ2-7, with 8 bases that match TRBD2. Per the germline V gene, CDR1 is SGHRS and CDR2 is YFSETQ. This CDR3 has 14 amino acids. V trimming: 4 bases; J trimming: 2 bases; junction bases outside the gene matches: 5. CDR3: CASSGAGGPYEQYF. Written as DNA, the CDR3 is TGCGCCAGCAGCGGGGCGGGAGGCCCCTACGAGCAGTACTTC.